The 32 T cell receptor beta chains below were found in one sample sequenced in a study of naive and memory T cell subsets. As for treatment: skin biopsy from PPD injection site in Mantoux-positive individual. TCR cDNA received a 3' ligated oligonucleotide that carried a UMI. Four PCR rounds used nested alpha and beta constant region primers plus the SP2 primer. TCRdb reprocessed the UMI-ligation and nested PCR reads via MiXCR and lists one record per CDR3 protein. The repertoire holds tens of thousands of distinct CDR3 sequences, under 8.5% seen once, with approximately 3.3% in the top ten. Sequencing used skin, obtained from a tuberculin skin test site. These receptors were collected from an adult in good health.

This clonotype was counted ten times or more. This chain links TRBV7-2 with TRBJ2-1; D remains unclear. V lost 5 bases to trimming and J lost 10 bases, with 18 bases between them. The CDR3 is made up of 14 amino acids. CDR1 and CDR2 (germline): SGHTA, FQGNSA. CDR3 amino acids: CASSQNLPGREQFF. CDR3 nucleotides: TGTGCCAGCAGCCAAAATCTCCCGGGTCGGGAGCAGTTCTTC.

This clonotype turned up a few times. The V and J genes are TRBV15 and TRBJ1-5; maybe TRBD1 (5 bases). This CDR3 is built from 14 residues. The V end lost 1 base, the J end lost 5 bases, and 9 bases lay between the germline ends. Germline lookup yields CDR1 LNHNV and CDR2 YYDKDF (reference sequence). CDR3 sequence (DNA): TGTGCCACCAGCAGAGGAGACAGATATCAGCCCCAGCATTTT. This translates into CATSRGDRYQPQHF.

This clonotype has only a few counts. V gene TRBV6-1 combines with J gene TRBJ1-5; D not certain. V lost 4 bases to trimming and J lost 0 bases, with 10 bases between them. This CDR3 is 15 amino acids long. From germline, CDR1 is MNHNS and CDR2 SASEGT. Here the CDR3 DNA reads TGTGCCAGCAGTGGCCCAAGGTATAGCAATCAGCCCCAGCATTTT. The encoded protein is CASSGPRYSNQPQHF.

This clonotype showed up just a few times. This sequence joins TRBV6-4 and TRBJ1-1; D perhaps matches TRBD1 (6 bases). V was pared by 5 bases and J by 5 bases, with 15 bases between. Germline V lookup: CDR1 MRHNA, CDR2 SNTAGT. This CDR3 spans 14 amino acids. This CDR3 reads CASSQTGRGTEAFF. CDR3 DNA: TGTGCCAGCAGTCAAACAGGGAGAGGGACTGAAGCTTTCTTT.

The chain joins TRBV20-1 to TRBJ2-7; TRBD1 matches 11 bases. J lost 3 bases, V lost 6 bases, and 7 bases had no gene match. The CDR3 is made up of 14 amino acids. The germline V gene has CDR1 DFQATT and CDR2 SNEGSKA (reference sequence). The CDR3 DNA sequence: TGCAGTGCCGACCGGACAGGGGGCGGCTACGAGCAGTACTTC. As protein: CSADRTGGGYEQYF.

This clonotype was seen ten or more times. The chain employs TRBV7-2 and TRBJ2-3, with 7 bases identical to TRBD2. Germline assignment: CDR1 SGHTA and CDR2 FQGNSA. V shed 5 bases, J shed 4 bases, and the junction held 12 bases outside the gene matches. This CDR3 is built from 16 residues. CDR3 in DNA: TGTGCCAGCAGCAAAATACCGGGACTATCAGCAGATACGCAGTATTTT. Translation: CASSKIPGLSADTQYF.

Of note for this clonotype: A much larger clone lies one base from this, so it may be a read error. The V and J genes are TRBV6-1 and TRBJ2-7; possible D gene TRBD2, 7 bases. The CDR3 is 16 amino acids. CDR1 is MNHNS and CDR2 is SASEGT in the germline V gene. The CDR3 protein is CARSEGGRTAYYEQYF. The CDR3 nucleotides are TGTGCCAGAAGTGAGGGGGGGCGTACAGCTTACTACGAGCAGTACTTC.

By sample fraction, this clonotype is medium-sized. The V and J genes are TRBV6-6 and TRBJ2-2; D is unresolved. This CDR3 region has 13 residues. V shed 6 bases and J shed 1 base, with 6 bases lying between them. CDR1 MNHNY and CDR2 SVGAGI come from the germline V gene (reference sequence). The CDR3 loop is CASSLQNTGELFF. The CDR3 DNA reads TGTGCCAGCAGCCTACAGAACACCGGGGAGCTGTTTTTT.

In its sample, this clonotype was seen many times. The chain recombines TRBV7-9 with TRBJ1-1; tentative D call: TRBD1 (6 bases). Per the germline V gene, CDR1 is SEHNR and CDR2 is FQNEAQ (reference sequence). Deletions cut 3 bases from V and 8 bases from J, with 10 bases between. The CDR3 contains 12 residues. CDR3 sequence reads: CASSLTGAEAFF. For the CDR3, the DNA is TGTGCCAGCAGCTTGACAGGCGCCGAAGCTTTCTTT.

The sample holds a few counts of this clonotype. This chain connects TRBV5-5 to TRBJ2-7; D remains unclear. The germline V and J ends were trimmed by 2 bases and 3 bases, with 9 bases remaining between them. Germline CDR1 is SGHKS and CDR2 is YYEKEE (reference sequence). CDR3 size: 13 residues. As DNA, the CDR3 is TGTGCCAGCAGCTTAGATTGGATCTACGAGCAGTACTTC. Its protein is CASSLDWIYEQYF. The variable domain in full, with the rest retrieved from reference TRBV5-5 and TRBJ2-7, is DAGVTQSPTHLIKTRGQQVTLRCSPISGHKSVSWYQQVLGQGPQFIFQYYEKEERGRGNFPDRFSARQFPNYSSELNVNALLLGDSALYLCASSLDWIYEQYFGPGTRLTVT.

V and J are TRBV6-5 and TRBJ1-1; 8 nucleotides align to TRBD1. The germline CDR1 and CDR2 sequences are MNHEY and SVGAGI. The CDR3 runs 14 residues. V lost 5 bases, J lost 1 base, and 3 bases stayed unmatched. The CDR3 protein is CASSPDRGNTEAFF. For the CDR3, the DNA is TGTGCCAGCAGTCCTGACAGGGGGAACACTGAAGCTTTCTTT.

This clonotype was picked up many times. This rearrangement joins TRBV6-2 or TRBV6-3 to TRBJ2-1; the D gene is possibly TRBD1 (5 bases). V gave up 4 bases and J gave up 10 bases, with 5 bases separating them. In germline, CDR1 is MNHEY, CDR2 SVGEGT. CDR3 length: 10 residues. CDR3 coding DNA: TGTGCCAGCAGTTCAGGGGAGCAGTTCTTC. It encodes CASSSGEQFF.

The table lists this clonotype with many counts. The gene calls are TRBV6-2 or TRBV6-3 and TRBJ1-2, with 7 positions matching TRBD1. V lost 10 bases to trimming and J lost 8 bases; unmatched junction nucleotides: 10. CDR3 size: 12 residues. The germline V gene encodes CDR1 MNHEY and CDR2 SVGEGT. CDR3 loop: CATLDRRGGYTF. The CDR3 DNA reads as TGTGCCACCTTGGACAGGAGAGGCGGCTACACCTTC.

This clonotype was counted between two and nine times. The chain employs TRBV9 and TRBJ2-1; tentatively, D is TRBD1 (6 bases). Per the germline V gene, CDR1 is SGDLS and CDR2 is YYNGEE. The ends were cut back, 3 bases at V and 1 base at J, with 17 bases in the middle. This CDR3 spans 17 amino acids. CDR3 in DNA: TGTGCCAGCAGCGCTGCCCTTAGTAGGGGGTCCTACAATGAGCAGTTCTTC. Protein product: CASSAALSRGSYNEQFF.

V gene TRBV6-5 combines with J gene TRBJ1-5; D uncertain. Germline CDR1 reads MNHEY; CDR2 reads SVGAGI. This CDR3 is built from 11 residues. V was pared by 8 bases and J by 7 bases, with 9 bases between. CDR3 nucleotide sequence: TGTGCCAGCGGTCAAGGACAGCCCCAGCATTTT. The encoded protein is CASGQGQPQHF.

This clonotype showed up many times. The CDR3 sequence is CASSKGPQRANYGYTF. The CDR3 DNA follows: TGTGCCAGCAGCAAAGGCCCACAAAGAGCTAACTATGGCTACACCTTC. The chain employs TRBV21-1 and TRBJ1-2. TRBV21-1 is flagged as a pseudogene. The CDR3 contains 16 residues.

At least ten counts were recorded for this clonotype. This chain connects TRBV11-2 to TRBJ2-3, with D hard to call. The CDR3 covers 12 residues. Trimming removed 4 bases at V and 6 bases at J, with 8 bases between. Germline V gives CDR1 SGHAT, CDR2 FQNNGV. CDR3 coding DNA: TGTGCCAGCAGCTCTCGTAGTGATACGCAGTATTTT. It encodes CASSSRSDTQYF. Full variable domain (rest looked up from reference TRBV11-2 and TRBJ2-3): EAGVAQSPRYKIIEKRQSVAFWCNPISGHATLYWYQQILGQGPKLLIQFQNNGVVDDSQLPKDRFSAERLKGVDSTLKIQPAKLEDSAVYLCASSSRSDTQYFGPGTRLTVL.

This clonotype has ten or more counts. The chain links TRBV3-1 to TRBJ2-7; D assignment may be TRBD1 or TRBD2 (5 bases each). CDR1 and CDR2 from the germline V gene are LGHDT and YNNKEL (reference sequence). V was clipped by 5 bases and J by 4 bases, with 12 bases between them. The CDR3 length is 13 residues. CDR3 region: CASSYGALYEQYF. The CDR3 DNA sequence: TGTGCCAGCAGCTACGGGGCCTTGTACGAGCAGTACTTC.

This clonotype was observed at least ten times. In nucleotides, the CDR3 is TGTGCCAGCACCGAAGTAGGTACAGGGATAGCCCAGCCCCAGCATTTT. It is translated as CASTEVGTGIAQPQHF. The rearrangement uses TRBV6-1 and TRBJ1-5; D may be TRBD1 (6 bases). This CDR3 is 16 amino acids long. V lost 7 bases to trimming and J lost 7 bases, with 23 bases between them. Germline-derived CDR1 and CDR2 are MNHNS and SASEGT.

By proportion, this clonotype is medium-sized. This chain connects TRBV29-1 to TRBJ1-2; 7 bases map to TRBD1. Germline CDR1 reads SQVTM; CDR2 reads ANQGSEA. Trimming cost V 6 bases and J 5 bases; bases outside gene matches: 6. The CDR3 is 12 amino acids. CDR3 in amino acids: CSVGTVAYGYTF. As DNA, the CDR3 is TGCAGCGTGGGGACAGTCGCTTATGGCTACACCTTC.

This clonotype was seen repeatedly, ten times or more. The rearrangement links TRBV7-9 to TRBJ1-2, with 8 positions matching TRBD1. Germline V CDR1 and CDR2: SEHNR, FQNEAQ (reference sequence). The CDR3 has 18 residues. V dropped 4 bases and J dropped 12; count of bases not matched to a gene: 25. As DNA, the CDR3 is TGTGCCAGCAGCTCCTCTCCTAACCTGGGACTCCCCGACAGGGGCGACACCTTC. The encoded protein is CASSSSPNLGLPDRGDTF.

The sample holds many counts of this clonotype. V is TRBV29-1 and J is TRBJ2-2; D possibly corresponds to TRBD2 (5 bases). The germline gives CDR1 SQVTM, CDR2 ANQGSEA. This CDR3 contains 15 residues. Trimming cost V 6 bases and J 6 bases, with 20 bases left between them. CDR3 sequence: CSVGHKVGSSGELFF. For the CDR3, the DNA is TGCAGCGTCGGCCACAAAGTTGGGAGTTCCGGGGAGCTGTTTTTT.

This clonotype appeared many times. The chain links TRBV6-6 to TRBJ1-2; 7 nucleotides line up with TRBD1. With V trimmed by 7 bases and J by 0 bases, 5 bases remained unmatched. This CDR3 has 14 amino acids. Germline values: CDR1 MNHNY, CDR2 SVGAGI (reference sequence). CDR3 region: CASTLTGSNYGYTF. The CDR3 DNA sequence: TGTGCCAGCACCCTGACAGGGTCTAACTATGGCTACACCTTC.

V gene TRBV19 combines with J gene TRBJ2-1; D perhaps matches TRBD2 (5 bases). V was pared by 5 bases and J by 6 bases, with 17 bases between. The length of the CDR3 is 15 residues. Looked up from germline, CDR1 is LNHDA and CDR2 is SQIVND (reference sequence). CDR3 nucleotides: TGTGCCAGTAGTTTGAGGGATAGGGATCTCAATGAGCAGTTCTTC. As protein: CASSLRDRDLNEQFF. Full variable domain (remainder filled in from reference TRBV19 and TRBJ2-1): DGGITQSPKYLFRKEGQNVTLSCEQNLNHDAMYWYRQDPGQGLRLIYYSQIVNDFQKGDIAEGYSVSREKKESFPLTVTSAQKNPTAFYLCASSLRDRDLNEQFFGPGTRLTVL.

This clonotype was seen only a few times. The chain recombines TRBV12-3 or TRBV12-4 with TRBJ2-2, with a weak D call TRBD1 (6 bases). V dropped 5 bases and J dropped 4 bases, with 11 bases sitting between them. The CDR3 spans 14 residues. In nucleotides, the CDR3 is TGTGCCAGCAGTCTTCAGGGGTGCACCGGGGAGCTGTTTTTT. Amino acid sequence: CASSLQGCTGELFF.

There are a few counts of this clonotype. The chain carries TRBV20-1 and TRBJ1-2, with D tentatively TRBD1 (5 bases). V lost 5 bases, J lost 3 bases, and 10 bases lay in between. The CDR3 length is 12 residues. Germline V lookup: CDR1 DFQATT, CDR2 SNEGSKA (reference sequence). CDR3 nucleotides: TGCAGTGCTCCCGGGACGGACTATGGCTACACCTTC. This codes for CSAPGTDYGYTF.

This clonotype counts as medium-sized. The chain joins TRBV14 to TRBJ2-1; the D gene is possibly TRBD1 (6 bases). Trimming stripped 6 bases from V and 8 bases from J, with 20 bases between. CDR1 is SGHDN, CDR2 FVKESK, per germline. The length of the CDR3 is 15 residues. The CDR3 loop reads CASSRTAVLTHEQFF. CDR3 in DNA: TGTGCCAGCAGTCGGACAGCCGTCCTCACCCATGAGCAGTTCTTC.

This clonotype was found many times. The rearrangement joins TRBV20-1 to TRBJ2-5; 8 nucleotides align to TRBD1. CDR1 DFQATT and CDR2 SNEGSKA come from the germline V gene (reference sequence). The junction had 9 bases not matched to a gene; V was cut back by 4 bases and J by 5 bases. The CDR3 has 14 residues. The CDR3 sequence is CSATGAGGGETQYF. The DNA for the CDR3 is TGCAGTGCTACCGGGGCAGGGGGCGGGGAGACCCAGTACTTC.

This clonotype is labeled as medium-sized. The V call is TRBV13, the J call TRBJ2-3; TRBD2 matches 10 bases. The germline V gene has CDR1 PRHDT and CDR2 FYEKMQ (reference sequence). After removal of 4 bases from V and 4 bases from J, the junction contained 8 bases not matched to a gene. This CDR3 contains 16 residues. The CDR3 DNA is TGTGCCAGCAGCTCCAGAAGCGGGGGGGGAGCAGATACGCAGTATTTT. It translates to CASSSRSGGGADTQYF.

This clonotype is termed medium-sized (0.01 to 0.1%). The chain joins TRBV4-2 to TRBJ2-6; the match to TRBD2 covers 10 bases. CDR3 length: 17 residues. V was clipped by 0 bases and J by 2 bases; unmatched bases: 1. The germline CDR1 and CDR2 sequences are LGHNA and YNFKEQ. The CDR3 DNA reads TGTGCCAGCAGCCAAGAGACTAGCGGGCCTGGGGCCAACGTCCTGACTTTC. Its translation: CASSQETSGPGANVLTF.

This clonotype turned up a few times. The chain couples TRBV5-1 to TRBJ2-5; D call uncertain. The V end lost 3 bases, the J end lost 3 bases, and 3 bases lay between the germline ends. CDR1 and CDR2 (germline): SGHRS, YFSETQ. There are 11 residues in the CDR3. The CDR3, as DNA: TGCGCCAGCAGCTGCGAAGAGACCCAGTACTTC. It is translated as CASSCEETQYF.

The CDR3 spells CASRKEGTNEQYF. The CDR3 DNA reads TGTGCCAGCCGGAAGGAGGGGACAAACGAGCAGTACTTC. V and J are TRBV12-3 or TRBV12-4 and TRBJ2-7, with D perhaps assigned TRBD1 or TRBD2 (6 bases each). There are 13 residues in the CDR3. The V end lost 8 bases, the J end lost 5 bases, and 16 bases lay between the germline ends.